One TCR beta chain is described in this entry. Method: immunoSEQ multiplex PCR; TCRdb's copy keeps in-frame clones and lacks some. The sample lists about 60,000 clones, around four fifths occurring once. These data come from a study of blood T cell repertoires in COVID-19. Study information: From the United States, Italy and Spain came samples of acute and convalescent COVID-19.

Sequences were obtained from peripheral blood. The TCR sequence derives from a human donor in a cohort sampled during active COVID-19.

The CDR3 region has the DNA TGTGCCAGCAGTTTAAGGGGCCAGGGGGATAGCAATCAGCCCCAGCATTTT. Its protein is CASSLRGQGDSNQPQHF. This chain connects TRBV27 to TRBJ1-5, with 7 bases fitting TRBD1. V lost 2 bases to trimming and J lost 0 bases; unmatched junction nucleotides: 7. CDR1 and CDR2 (germline): MNHEY, SMNVEV (reference sequence). This CDR3 has 17 residues.